These T cell receptor beta chains were read from a single sample in a study of human T cells and chemical hapten exposure. TCRdb passed the RACE reads through MiXCR, listing each CDR3 protein once. The sample records some 38,000 distinct CDR3 sequences, approximately 9.5% being singletons. The input for sequencing was whole blood, taken in connection with sensitization to the hapten diphenylcyclopropenone (DPC). The origin of the receptors is a man between 50 and 59 years old with alopecia areata. Some clones in this sample may be carry-over from other donors' samples. The CDR3 runs from the conserved cysteine through the conserved F or W. Each record gives: V gene, clone size, D gene, J gene, CDR3 DNA, CDR3 protein. A D gene is named only where the DNA matches it firmly. Rows may omit the clone size; those that give it use once, few, many or a size class.

v_call: TRBV28
clone_size: few
d_call: TRBD1
j_call: TRBJ1-1
cdr3_nt: TGTGCCAGCACTTACAGGGGGAACACTGAAGCTTTCTTT
cdr3_aa: CASTYRGNTEAFF

v_call: TRBV5-4
clone_size: NA
d_call: TRBD1
j_call: TRBJ2-1
cdr3_nt: TGTGCCAGCAGCTTCCCGGGACAGGGGGCAAATGAGCAGTTCTTC
cdr3_aa: CASSFPGQGANEQFF

v_call: TRBV19
clone_size: NA
d_call: NA
j_call: TRBJ2-1
cdr3_nt: TGTGCCAGTAGTATAGACTCCCCTCGACCCTCCTCAGGATACAATGAGCAGTTCTTC
cdr3_aa: CASSIDSPRPSSGYNEQFF

v_call: TRBV29-1
clone_size: NA
d_call: NA
j_call: TRBJ2-1
cdr3_nt: TGCAGCGTTGAGGTCGGATACAATGAGCAGTTCTTC
cdr3_aa: CSVEVGYNEQFF

v_call: TRBV29-1
clone_size: many
d_call: NA
j_call: TRBJ2-7
cdr3_nt: TGCAGCGTGGTTGGGGAGTACGAGCAGTACTTC
cdr3_aa: CSVVGEYEQYF

v_call: TRBV3-1
clone_size: few
d_call: NA
j_call: TRBJ2-1
cdr3_nt: TGTGCCAGCAGCCAAACTGACAATGAGCAGTTCTTC
cdr3_aa: CASSQTDNEQFF

v_call: TRBV9
clone_size: few
d_call: NA
j_call: TRBJ2-7
cdr3_nt: TGTGCCAGCAGCGTAGATCCCTATTCCTACGAGCAGTACTTC
cdr3_aa: CASSVDPYSYEQYF

v_call: TRBV7-3
clone_size: many
d_call: NA
j_call: TRBJ2-1
cdr3_nt: TGTGCCAGCAGCTTACCGGACACGGGAGTTAATGAGCAGTCCTTC
cdr3_aa: CASSLPDTGVNEQSF

v_call: TRBV5-1
clone_size: NA
d_call: TRBD2
j_call: TRBJ2-1
cdr3_nt: TGCGCCAGCAGCGCACTAGCGGGGTCCTACAATGAGCAGTTCTTC
cdr3_aa: CASSALAGSYNEQFF

v_call: TRBV7-2
clone_size: many
d_call: TRBD1
j_call: TRBJ1-6
cdr3_nt: TGTGCCAGCAGCGGGTCGGCGACAGGGAGAAGTTCACCCCTCCACTTT
cdr3_aa: CASSGSATGRSSPLHF

v_call: TRBV7-9
clone_size: many
d_call: NA
j_call: TRBJ2-7
cdr3_nt: TGTGCCAGCAGCGTCGTCGGTTACGAGCAGTACTTC
cdr3_aa: CASSVVGYEQYF

v_call: TRBV6-5
clone_size: many
d_call: NA
j_call: TRBJ2-3
cdr3_nt: TGTGCCAGCAGTTTGGCGGGCAATAGAGGAGATACGCAGTATTTT
cdr3_aa: CASSLAGNRGDTQYF

v_call: TRBV29-1
clone_size: many
d_call: NA
j_call: TRBJ2-1
cdr3_nt: TGCAGCGTCGTGTCTCTCTCCACTAGCCTGGAGTACAATGAGCAGTTCTTC
cdr3_aa: CSVVSLSTSLEYNEQFF

v_call: TRBV6-6
clone_size: many
d_call: TRBD1
j_call: TRBJ1-1
cdr3_nt: TGTGCCAGCAGTTACACCGGGACAGGGGGCACTGAAGCTTTCTTT
cdr3_aa: CASSYTGTGGTEAFF

v_call: TRBV30
clone_size: many
d_call: NA
j_call: TRBJ2-7
cdr3_nt: TGTGCCTGGAGTAACGGGGTGGGGGATGAGCAGTACTTC
cdr3_aa: CAWSNGVGDEQYF

v_call: TRBV6-5
clone_size: many
d_call: TRBD1
j_call: TRBJ2-2
cdr3_nt: TGTGCCAGCAGTTCCCGAGGGGGCTCCGGGGAGCTGTTTTTT
cdr3_aa: CASSSRGGSGELFF

v_call: TRBV12-5
clone_size: many
d_call: NA
j_call: TRBJ1-1
cdr3_nt: TGTGCTAGTGGTTTGTTCGGGGGAGGGAACACTGAAGCTTTCTTT
cdr3_aa: CASGLFGGGNTEAFF

v_call: TRBV29-1
clone_size: many
d_call: TRBD1
j_call: TRBJ1-2
cdr3_nt: TGCAGCGCCCTGGGACAGTCCTATGGCTACACCTTC
cdr3_aa: CSALGQSYGYTF

v_call: TRBV6-2/TRBV6-3
clone_size: many
d_call: NA
j_call: TRBJ2-7
cdr3_nt: TGTGCCAGCAGTTATGCGGATGTAACGTACGAGCAGTACTTC
cdr3_aa: CASSYADVTYEQYF

v_call: TRBV29-1
clone_size: many
d_call: TRBD1
j_call: TRBJ2-7
cdr3_nt: TGCAGCGTTGAAAGACAGGGTTTCCACTCCTACGAGCAGTACTTC
cdr3_aa: CSVERQGFHSYEQYF

v_call: TRBV10-3
clone_size: many
d_call: TRBD1
j_call: TRBJ2-7
cdr3_nt: TGTGCCATCAGAGGACAGGATAACTACGAGCAGTACTTC
cdr3_aa: CAIRGQDNYEQYF

v_call: TRBV6-5
clone_size: many
d_call: TRBD1
j_call: TRBJ2-7
cdr3_nt: TGTGCCAGCAGCCGGACAGGCAGAAGTGGCGAGCAGTACTTC
cdr3_aa: CASSRTGRSGEQYF

v_call: TRBV19
clone_size: NA
d_call: NA
j_call: TRBJ1-5
cdr3_nt: TGTGCCAGTGTCAACGTTAATAGCAATCAGCCCCAGCATTTT
cdr3_aa: CASVNVNSNQPQHF

v_call: TRBV12-5
clone_size: NA
d_call: TRBD1
j_call: TRBJ1-2
cdr3_nt: TGTGCTAGTGGTTTGGGACAGGGATATGGCTACACCTTC
cdr3_aa: CASGLGQGYGYTF

v_call: TRBV28
clone_size: many
d_call: NA
j_call: TRBJ2-3
cdr3_nt: TGTGCCAGCAGTATTAGCGGAGCGGTGGAAACAGATACGCAGTATTTT
cdr3_aa: CASSISGAVETDTQYF

v_call: TRBV29-1
clone_size: NA
d_call: NA
j_call: TRBJ1-1
cdr3_nt: TGCAGCGTTGGAAGGGAGAACACTGAAGCTTTCTTT
cdr3_aa: CSVGRENTEAFF